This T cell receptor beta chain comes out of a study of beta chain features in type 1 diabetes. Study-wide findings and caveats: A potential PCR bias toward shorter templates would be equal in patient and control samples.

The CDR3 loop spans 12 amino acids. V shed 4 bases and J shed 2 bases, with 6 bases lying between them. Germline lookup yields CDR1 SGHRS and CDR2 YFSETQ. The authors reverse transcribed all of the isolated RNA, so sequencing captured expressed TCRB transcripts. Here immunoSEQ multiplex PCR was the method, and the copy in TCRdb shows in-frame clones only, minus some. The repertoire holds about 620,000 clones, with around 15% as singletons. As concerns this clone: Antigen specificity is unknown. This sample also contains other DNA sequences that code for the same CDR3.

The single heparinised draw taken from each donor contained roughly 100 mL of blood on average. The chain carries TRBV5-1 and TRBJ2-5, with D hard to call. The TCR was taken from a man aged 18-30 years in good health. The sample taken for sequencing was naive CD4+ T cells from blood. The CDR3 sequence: CASSTSQETQYF. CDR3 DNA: TGCGCCAGCAGCACAAGTCAAGAGACCCAGTACTTC.